Given below is one T cell receptor beta chain in context. Antigen unknown. These data originate in a study of human T cells and chemical hapten exposure. Time point defined: patch test 2, 6 weeks after DPC sensitization. The treatment is: therapeutic diphenylcyclopropenone sensitization with weekly scalp DPC. Study-level findings and limits: TCRs at a frequency above 1 in 1000 stayed unchanged with DPC sensitization. Expanded TCRs created a significantly greater count of big CDR3 similarity clusters than controls did.

One entry per CDR3 protein, called by TCRdb with MiXCR from the RACE reads. The data contain approximately 120,000 distinct CDR3 sequences, 9.2% of them singletons. Trimming cost V 4 bases and J 0 bases, with 13 bases left between them. The CDR3 covers 16 residues. Germline CDR1 SQVTM, CDR2 ANQGSEA. The sequence came from a woman aged 35 to 49 with alopecia areata. Some clones in this sample may be carry-over from other donors' samples. This chain joins TRBV29-1 and TRBJ2-6; D might be TRBD1 (7 bases). The specimen was whole blood, collected in connection with sensitization to the hapten diphenylcyclopropenone (DPC). The CDR3 spells CSVVGRGVSGANVLTF. The DNA for the CDR3 is TGCAGCGTTGTCGGCAGGGGGGTCTCTGGGGCCAACGTCCTGACTTTC. Combining the CDR3 with reference TRBV29-1 and TRBJ2-6 gives the whole variable domain SAVISQKPSRDICQRGTSLTIQCQVDSQVTMMFWYRQQPGQSLTLIATANQGSEATYESGFVIDKFPISRPNLTFSTLTVSNMSPEDSSIYLCSVVGRGVSGANVLTFGAGSRLTVL.